This T cell receptor beta chain was sequenced for a study of beta chain features in type 1 diabetes. Concerning this clone: Its target is unknown.

The CDR3 spans 15 residues. Germline V gene data show CDR1 as KGHSH and CDR2 as LQKENI. Germline trimming cut 3 bases from V and 5 bases from J; bases unmatched to any gene: 3. All of the isolated RNA was reverse transcribed, so expressed TCRB transcripts were sequenced. TCRdb's copy holds only in-frame clones and misses some; the assay was immunoSEQ multiplex PCR. The sample has 90,000 to 110,000 clones, almost 40% seen once. Whole-study results and caveats: Naive, central memory and Treg TCRB repertoires appeared more alike in patients than in healthy donors.

The rearrangement uses TRBV18 and TRBJ2-3; the match to TRBD1 covers 12 bases. The TCR originated in a woman in her late teens or twenties in good health. Specimen: stem cell memory CD4+ T cells from blood. CDR3 protein: CASSPGQGAKDTQYF. Written as DNA, the CDR3 is TGTGCCAGCTCACCGGGACAGGGGGCCAAAGATACGCAGTATTTT.